This TCR beta chain was captured in a study of response to subunit inactivated influenza vaccine. Study observations and caveats: The authors suggested that few new T cells are recruited per seasonal influenza vaccination.

TCRdb passed the RT-PCR reads through MiXCR, listing each CDR3 protein once. Of about 520,000 distinct CDR3 sequences in the sample, 25% are singletons; the top ten hold 1.9%. As regards this clonotype: Its matching antigen is unknown.

The receptor was derived from a man aged 45 to 65 who received an inactivated influenza vaccine. Source: CD4+ T cells sorted from PBMCs, taken 5 days after vaccination.

The CDR3 reads CASSLGQTQSYEQYF. The CDR3 DNA is TGCGCCAGCAGCTTGGGCCAGACTCAATCCTACGAGCAGTACTTC. The chain couples TRBV5-1 to TRBJ2-7; D is unclear. Germline values: CDR1 SGHRS, CDR2 YFSETQ. V lost 0 bases and J lost 1, with 11 bases in between. There are 15 residues in the CDR3.